A selection of T cell receptor beta chains follows, all from one sample in a study of T cell responses to AZD1222 COVID-19 vaccine. This table comes from immunoSEQ multiplex PCR, and its TCRdb copy is limited to in-frame clones, with some not included. The sample is made up of about 140,000 clones, and the top ten hold about 2.3% of it. The specimen sequenced was peripheral blood. The origin of the receptors is an adult in good health. Both conserved end residues are part of each CDR3. The order of the fields is J gene, V gene, D gene, CDR3 DNA, CDR3 protein. A D gene is named only where the DNA matches it firmly.

>TRBJ1-2|TRBV28|NA
TGTGCCAGCAGCCGTACTGACACGGTTGATGGCTACACCTTC
CASSRTDTVDGYTF
>TRBJ2-5|TRBV19|NA
TGTGCCACCTCGGGGGGCCCGGGAGAGACCCAGTACTTC
CATSGGPGETQYF
>TRBJ2-7|TRBV10-3|TRBD2
TGTGCCATCAGCCGGGGACTAGGAGCCTACGAGCAGTACTTC
CAISRGLGAYEQYF
>TRBJ2-3|TRBV6-4|NA
TGTGCCAGCAGCGATGGGTCAGACACAGATACGCAGTATTTT
CASSDGSDTDTQYF
>TRBJ1-4|TRBV7-8|NA
TGTGCCAGCAGCTTAGAACAGCCAAATGAAAAACTGTTTTTT
CASSLEQPNEKLFF
>TRBJ2-7|TRBV10-2|TRBD2
TGCGCCAGCAGCGAAAGCGGGGTACTGCTGCGCGAGCAGTACTTC
CASSESGVLLREQYF
>TRBJ1-1|TRBV7-9|NA
TGTGCCAGCAGCTTATCACGGTTGAACACTGAAGCTTTCTTT
CASSLSRLNTEAFF
>TRBJ2-3|TRBV6-2/TRBV6-3|NA
TGTGCCAGCAGCTTTGCGGTTGGCCGACAGGGCACAGATACGCAGTATTTT
CASSFAVGRQGTDTQYF
>TRBJ1-2|TRBV18|TRBD1
TGTGCCAGCTCATCCGATCCGGGACAGGGGGCTGGTAACTATGGCTACACCTTC
CASSSDPGQGAGNYGYTF
>TRBJ1-3|TRBV7-3|NA
TGTGCCAGCAGCTTAAACAGTCAGGGAGGGGATTTATATTTT
CASSLNSQGGDLYF
>TRBJ2-7|TRBV19|NA
TGTGCCAGTAGTATAGCAGGGGGGTTTCCCTACGAGCAGTACTTC
CASSIAGGFPYEQYF
>TRBJ1-4|TRBV5-1|TRBD1
TGCGCCAGCAGCGCCTCAGGGGGCTCGGGCGAAAAACTGTTTTTT
CASSASGGSGEKLFF
>TRBJ2-1|TRBV9|NA
TGTGCCAGCAGCGTAGAAAATAGTTTCTACAATGAGCAGTTCTTC
CASSVENSFYNEQFF
>TRBJ1-5|TRBV5-5|NA
TGTGCCAGCAGCGGGGAGGCAGGGTCTGGTCAGCCCCAGCATTTT
CASSGEAGSGQPQHF
>TRBJ1-1|TRBV19|TRBD1
TGTGCCAGTAGTCTCAGGGGACAGGGGAACACTGAAGCTTTCTTT
CASSLRGQGNTEAFF
>TRBJ2-3|TRBV5-1|NA
TGCGCCAGCAGCTTGGATGCAGATACAGATACGCAGTATTTT
CASSLDADTDTQYF
>TRBJ2-5|TRBV15|TRBD2
TGTGCCACCAGCAGAGATCCTCGGGGGGAGGGAGAGACCCAGTACTTC
CATSRDPRGEGETQYF
>TRBJ1-1|TRBV19|TRBD1
TGTGCCAGTAGTAAGGACAGGGGGCGAACTGAAGCTTTCTTT
CASSKDRGRTEAFF
>TRBJ2-1|TRBV4-1|TRBD2
TGCGCCAGCAGCCAATTCCGGACTAGTGATGATTCCAATGAGCAGTTCTTC
CASSQFRTSDDSNEQFF
>TRBJ1-1|TRBV28|NA
TGTGCCAGCAGTTTTCCCGGCCTCGAAGCTTTCTTT
CASSFPGLEAFF
>TRBJ1-2|TRBV28|NA
TGTGCCAGCAGCCCGACTGTTACCCAACTCCATGGCTACACCTTC
CASSPTVTQLHGYTF
>TRBJ1-6|TRBV6-1|NA
TGTGCCAGCAGTGAACGTGGTGGCAGCCCCTATAATTCACCCCTCCACTTT
CASSERGGSPYNSPLHF